The entry below gives a single T cell receptor beta chain sequence along with its context. This entry belongs to a study of blood T cell repertoires in COVID-19. On the study more broadly: PBMCs, B-cell-depleted T cells, or T cells provided the cDNA or gDNA that made up the material.

V lost 5 bases, J lost 5 bases, and 19 bases lay in between. This CDR3 contains 16 residues. Germline V CDR1 and CDR2: SGHVS, FNYEAQ. In Cohort 3, a recovered donor had either two negative PCRs, clearance, or symptom resolution. Assay used: immunoSEQ multiplex PCR; TCRdb lists only in-frame clones, some missing. Seen here are roughly 400,000 clones, 90% observed once, and the top ten hold around 0.6%. The gene calls are TRBV7-6 and TRBJ1-5, with D uncertain. The receptor comes from a man between 18 and 29 years old who had recovered from COVID-19. The sequenced sample was PBMCs or T cells enriched from blood (not recorded which). The CDR3 here is CASSPNLDFSDQPQHF. CDR3 DNA: TGTGCCAGCAGCCCCAACCTAGACTTCAGTGATCAGCCCCAGCATTTT.